This T cell receptor beta chain was identified during a study of neurological immune-mediated disorders. This clonotype was counted many times. Antigen specificity is unknown. The CDR3 has 15 residues. Germline CDR1 reads MGHDK; CDR2 reads SYGVNS. V gave up 3 bases and J gave up 4 bases; unmatched junction bases: 5. Overall study findings and caveats: Association with the multiple sclerosis repertoire cluster was not found for any clinical or MRI feature. The greatest degree of TCR clonal expansion was observed in HTLV-1-associated myelopathy, with the lowest in multiple sclerosis, below that of healthy controls.

Synthesis of cDNA was carried out by template-switch 5'RACE. The reaction used 10-nucleotide random UMIs. In TCRdb, the 5' RACE reads were re-called with MiXCR into one record per CDR3 protein. The repertoire includes roughly 65,000 distinct CDR3 sequences, more than 3.5% of them detected once, and around 2.7% sits in the top ten. This receptor was obtained from a man aged 50 or older with multiple sclerosis. Material: PBMCs. This sequence joins TRBV25-1 and TRBJ1-1; TRBD1 agrees at 10 bases. CDR3 loop: CASSDRQGAVTEAFF. CDR3 coding DNA: TGTGCCAGCAGTGACCGACAGGGGGCCGTCACTGAAGCTTTCTTT.